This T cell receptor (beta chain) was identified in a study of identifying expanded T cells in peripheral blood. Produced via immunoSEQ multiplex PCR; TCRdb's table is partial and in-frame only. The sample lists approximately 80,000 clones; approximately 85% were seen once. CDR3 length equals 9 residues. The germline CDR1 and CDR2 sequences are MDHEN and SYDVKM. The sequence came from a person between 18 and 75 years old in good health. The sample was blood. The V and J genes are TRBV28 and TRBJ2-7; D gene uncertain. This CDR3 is CRGAYEQYF. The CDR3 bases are TGTCGAGGCGCCTACGAGCAGTACTTC.